The text below deals with one T cell receptor beta chain. Its antigen is undetermined. RNA totalling roughly 0.45 to 1 ug underwent reverse transcription with random hexamers. The CDR3 of TCR beta was amplified by immunoSEQ multiplex PCR across 54 Vbeta and 13 Jbeta. Each CDR3 protein is one row after TCRdb ran MiXCR on the immunoSEQ multiplex PCR reads. The data hold 50,000 to 55,000 distinct CDR3 sequences, with about 95% observed a single time. This record comes from a study of CD8 T cells in Susac syndrome. Whole-study results and caveats: Regarding the TCR sequencing and HLA analysis, the study admitted that a relatively small number of individuals were involved. Peak Susac CD8+ clonal expansion occurred in TEMRA cells and active patients.

Unmatched junction bases numbered 7, after V lost 2 bases and J lost 8 bases. The germline CDR1 and CDR2 sequences are MNHEY and SMNVEV (reference sequence). The CDR3 consists of 16 residues. Sequencing targeted TCR beta in T cells from blood (CD8+ and CD4+). The chain links TRBV27 to TRBJ2-1; the match to TRBD2 covers 12 bases. The TCR sequence derives from a human donor with Susac syndrome. Sequences were obtained from CD8+ T cells from PBMCs. The CDR3 spells CASSLESLAGGDEQFF. The CDR3 DNA sequence: TGTGCCAGCAGTTTAGAGTCGCTAGCGGGGGGGGATGAGCAGTTCTTC.